Included here is one TCR beta chain sequence, with context. Antigen specificity is unknown. V lost 5 bases, J lost 6 bases, and 8 bases stayed unmatched. CDR3 size: 15 residues. This sample stems from a study of T-cell memory formation after mild COVID-19. Barcoded TCR alpha and TCR beta cDNA libraries with UMIs came from 5'RACE using constant-segment primers. TCRdb processed the 5' RACE reads anew with MiXCR; each CDR3 protein has one entry. Among about 560,000 distinct CDR3 sequences, approximately 15% were seen once, and the ten largest hold about 8.1%. Whole-study findings and limits: A subset of responding clones appeared in pre-infection memory, suggesting cross-reactive memory joined. Shrinking CD4+ clones were chiefly CM and EM; CD8+ ones were chiefly EMRA.

The specimen was PBMCs or a T cell subset sorted from them (not recorded which). V and J are TRBV12-3 or TRBV12-4 and TRBJ2-3; 10 nucleotides agree with TRBD2. This TCR was sampled from an adult woman who had mild COVID-19 (a few samples of this study predate the infection). Cell type and time point are not known. This CDR3 is CASSPSGGLMDTQYF. CDR3 DNA: TGTGCCAGCAGTCCTAGCGGGGGCTTGATGGATACGCAGTATTTT.